Following are 29 T cell receptor beta chains from one sample sequenced in a study of blood T cell repertoires in COVID-19. Method: immunoSEQ multiplex PCR; TCRdb's copy keeps in-frame clones and lacks some. Of hundreds of thousands of clones listed, 90% are singletons. The sequenced material came from PBMCs or T cells enriched from blood (not recorded which). The receptors here all came from a man aged 45-65 years who had been exposed to COVID-19.

The gene calls are TRBV19 and TRBJ1-3, with D maybe TRBD1 (6 bases). Between the trimmed V and J ends, which lost 9 bases and 0 bases, there was a span of 18 bases. The CDR3 runs to 16 residues. CDR1 and CDR2 from the germline V gene are LNHDA and SQIVND (reference sequence). The CDR3 loop is CASQGHGGYSGNTIYF. The CDR3 DNA reads as TGTGCCAGCCAGGGGCATGGGGGTTACTCTGGAAACACCATATATTTT. The variable domain in full, completed from reference TRBV19 and TRBJ1-3, reads DGGITQSPKYLFRKEGQNVTLSCEQNLNHDAMYWYRQDPGQGLRLIYYSQIVNDFQKGDIAEGYSVSREKKESFPLTVTSAQKNPTAFYLCASQGHGGYSGNTIYFGEGSWLTVV.

The genes are TRBV15 and TRBJ1-1; a possible D gene is TRBD1 (6 bases). CDR3 length: 14 amino acids. Trimming took 2 bases from V and 1 from J, leaving 8 bases between them. Germline V CDR1 and CDR2: LNHNV, YYDKDF (reference sequence). CDR3: CATSRYRANTEAFF. The CDR3 bases are TGTGCCACCAGCAGATACAGGGCGAACACTGAAGCTTTCTTT.

The V call is TRBV13, the J call TRBJ2-1; 7 nucleotides align to TRBD2. With V trimmed by 5 bases and J by 7 bases, 14 bases remained unmatched. CDR3 length: 16 amino acids. The germline CDR1 and CDR2 sequences are PRHDT and FYEKMQ (reference sequence). For the CDR3, the DNA is TGTGCCAGCAGCCCCACGCCTAGCGGAGATTGGAATGAGCAGTTCTTC. It encodes CASSPTPSGDWNEQFF.

This rearrangement joins TRBV6-5 to TRBJ2-1, with 7 positions matching TRBD1. The germline V gene has CDR1 MNHEY and CDR2 SVGAGI. The CDR3 sequence is 14 residues long. J gave up 0 bases and V 10 bases, and 6 bases lay outside the gene matches. The CDR3 region has the DNA TGTGCCACCCGCTGGGACAGCTCCTACAATGAGCAGTTCTTC. This gives the protein CATRWDSSYNEQFF.

J is TRBJ2-7 and V is TRBV28, with D possibly TRBD2 on 6 matching bases. This CDR3 is 14 amino acids long. The V gene's germline CDR1 is MDHEN and CDR2 SYDVKM. Deletions cut 4 bases from V and 0 bases from J, with 10 bases between. The CDR3 DNA sequence: TGTGCCAGCAGTTCCGCGGGGAGCTCCTACGAGCAGTACGTC. It specifies CASSSAGSSYEQYV.

The CDR3 region is CASSRQGHSTEAFF. The CDR3 coding sequence is TGTGCCAGCAGTCGCCAGGGACACTCCACTGAAGCTTTCTTT. J is TRBJ1-1 and V is TRBV7-2, with a tentative D call TRBD1 (6 bases). CDR3 size: 14 residues. V was trimmed by 6 bases and J by 4 bases, leaving 15 bases between them. CDR1 SGHTA and CDR2 FQGNSA come from the germline V gene. Combining the CDR3 with reference TRBV7-2 and TRBJ1-1 gives the whole variable domain GAGVSQSPSNKVTEKGKDVELRCDPISGHTALYWYRQSLGQGLEFLIYFQGNSAPDKSGLPSDRFSAERTGGSVSTLTIQRTQQEDSAVYLCASSRQGHSTEAFFGQGTRLTVV.

This clone occurred once. The J gene is TRBJ2-3, the V gene TRBV19; TRBD2 is a possible D gene (6 bases). Germline CDR1 LNHDA, CDR2 SQIVND (reference sequence). The germline V and J ends were trimmed by 5 bases and 7 bases, with 13 bases remaining between them. The CDR3 is 13 amino acids. CDR3 in DNA: TGTGCCAGTAGTCTGGGGACTTTCAATACGCAGTATTTT. This gives the protein CASSLGTFNTQYF.

The V and J genes are TRBV28 and TRBJ1-5; 12 bases are shared with TRBD1. The germline CDR1 and CDR2 sequences are MDHEN and SYDVKM. With V trimmed by 10 bases and J by 6 bases, 7 bases remained unmatched. The CDR3 loop spans 14 amino acids. The CDR3 is CATSRGQGAQPQHF. The CDR3 bases are TGTGCCACATCTCGGGGACAGGGGGCTCAGCCCCAGCATTTT.

V usage is TRBV6-5 and J usage is TRBJ1-3, with TRBD1 as a possible D gene (6 bases). V lost 10 bases to trimming and J lost 0 bases, with 10 bases between them. CDR3 length equals 13 residues. Germline CDR1 is MNHEY and CDR2 is SVGAGI. CDR3 DNA: TGTGCCACCCTCAGGGGCTCTGGAAACACCATATATTTT. It specifies CATLRGSGNTIYF.

The CDR3 DNA reads as TGTGCCAGCAGTTACGACAGGGGGCCGGGTGGCTACACCTTC. Protein product: CASSYDRGPGGYTF. The chain employs TRBV2 and TRBJ1-2, with 10 bases aligning to TRBD1. CDR3 length equals 14 residues. Germline V CDR1 and CDR2: SNHLY, FYNNEI. With 5 bases clipped from V and 7 bases from J, the junction kept 7 bases outside the gene matches.

V is TRBV3-1 (or the pseudogene TRBV3-2) and J is TRBJ1-6; no definite D call. Germline loops: CDR1 LGHDT, CDR2 YNNKEL (reference sequence). With 6 bases removed from V and 8 bases from J, the gap between germline ends came to 8 bases. The CDR3 covers 12 residues. CDR3 coding DNA: TGTGCCAGCAGGCACAGTGATTCACCCCTCCACTTT. Protein sequence: CASRHSDSPLHF.

Notes on this clone: The junction does not match germline at one end; this may be a read error. The chain is built from TRBV18 and TRBJ1-1, with D hard to call. The CDR3 runs 13 residues. Germline V gives CDR1 KGHSH, CDR2 LQKENI. CDR3 bases: TGTGCCAGCTCACCACCGGTCCGTACTGAGGCTTTCTTT. Translation: CASSPPVRTEAFF.

The chain couples TRBV28 to TRBJ2-7; D gene unclear. Germline lookup yields CDR1 MDHEN and CDR2 SYDVKM. CDR3 length equals 14 residues. Trimming stripped 1 base from V and 2 bases from J, with 9 bases between. The CDR3 DNA sequence: TGTGCCAGCAGTTTATCTCTGGGCCCCTACGAGCAGTACTTC. Its translation: CASSLSLGPYEQYF. The full variable domain, rest sourced from reference TRBV28 and TRBJ2-7, is DVKVTQSSRYLVKRTGEKVFLECVQDMDHENMFWYRQDPGLGLRLIYFSYDVKMKEKGDIPEGYSVSREKKERFSLILESASTNQTSMYLCASSLSLGPYEQYFGPGTRLTVT.

CDR3 sequence: CASSLGASGALRVEQFF. The CDR3 DNA follows: TGCGCCAGCAGCTTGGGTGCTAGCGGGGCCCTAAGAGTTGAGCAGTTCTTC. This sequence joins TRBV5-1 and TRBJ2-1; 9 nucleotides line up with TRBD2. Unmatched junction bases numbered 13, after V lost 0 bases and J lost 9 bases. The CDR3 consists of 17 residues. Germline V gene sequence: CDR1 SGHRS, CDR2 YFSETQ.

The rearrangement joins TRBV4-2 to TRBJ1-1; TRBD1 matches at 9 bases. V was pared by 3 bases and J by 5 bases, with 10 bases of the junction left unmatched. There are 16 residues in the CDR3. The V gene's germline CDR1 is LGHNA and CDR2 YNFKEQ. The DNA of the CDR3 is TGTGCCAGCAGCCACCCGGGACAGGGCCACGGAACTGAAGCTTTCTTT. Residues: CASSHPGQGHGTEAFF.

The V gene is TRBV29-1, the J gene TRBJ1-2, with D tentatively TRBD1 (5 bases). CDR1 SQVTM and CDR2 ANQGSEA come from the germline V gene. The CDR3 totals 13 residues. Trimming took off 6 bases at V and 1 base at J, with 12 bases between the two ends. The CDR3 sequence is CSVALQVNYGYTF. CDR3 nucleotides: TGCAGCGTCGCATTACAGGTTAACTATGGCTACACCTTC.

The rearrangement links TRBV28 to TRBJ2-1; D is perhaps TRBD2 (7 bases). Per germline, CDR1 MDHEN and CDR2 SYDVKM. V lost 8 bases to trimming and J lost 9 bases, with 20 bases between them. This CDR3 is built from 14 residues. The CDR3 sequence is CASLTPRGRGEQFF. In DNA form, the CDR3 reads TGTGCCAGCCTTACTCCGCGGGGGCGGGGTGAGCAGTTCTTC.

This clone was recorded only once. The V call is TRBV5-1, the J call TRBJ1-1, with 7 nucleotides matching TRBD1. CDR1 is SGHRS and CDR2 is YFSETQ in the germline V gene. V shed 3 bases and J 4 bases; nucleotides not matched to a gene: 6. CDR3 length equals 14 residues. Here the CDR3 DNA reads TGCGCCAGCAGCTCCAACAGGGGAGCCACTGAAGCTTTCTTT. Translated: CASSSNRGATEAFF.

The chain has TRBV5-1 and TRBJ2-1; 7 nucleotides align to TRBD1. The CDR3 has 14 residues. Germline V gene sequence: CDR1 SGHRS, CDR2 YFSETQ. The ends lost 1 base at V and 7 bases at J; junction bases unmatched: 5. For the CDR3, the DNA is TGCGCCAGCAGCTTGCAGGGGGATTGGAATGAGCAGTTCTTC. The encoded protein is CASSLQGDWNEQFF.

Written as DNA, the CDR3 is TGTGCCAGCAGTTTTATGCGGGGGGACTATGGCTACACCTTC. Translation gives CASSFMRGDYGYTF. This sequence joins TRBV28 and TRBJ1-2; weak D call: TRBD1 (5 bases). Germline loops: CDR1 MDHEN, CDR2 SYDVKM. V lost 3 bases and J lost 3, with 11 bases in between. This CDR3 is built from 14 residues.

The V and J genes are TRBV28 and TRBJ1-2; tentatively, D is TRBD1 (6 bases). The V end lost 3 bases, the J end lost 8 bases, and 19 bases lay between the germline ends. The CDR3 length is 15 residues. Germline V lookup: CDR1 MDHEN, CDR2 SYDVKM. This chain's CDR3 is CASSLSGGDPAGYTF. CDR3 nucleotides: TGTGCCAGCAGTTTGAGTGGGGGCGATCCGGCCGGCTACACCTTC.

The J gene is TRBJ2-5, the V gene TRBV24-1; D perhaps matches TRBD2 (5 bases). Germline loops: CDR1 KGHDR, CDR2 SFDVKD. The CDR3 consists of 15 residues. V lost 3 bases and J lost 4, with 14 bases in between. The CDR3 is CATSDPTGTAETQYF. The CDR3 DNA sequence: TGTGCCACCAGTGATCCAACGGGAACCGCAGAGACCCAGTACTTC.

The chain carries TRBV5-1 and TRBJ2-5; TRBD1 agrees at 10 bases. This CDR3 has 14 amino acids. Per the germline V gene, CDR1 is SGHRS and CDR2 is YFSETQ. J lost 4 bases, V lost 4 bases, and 4 bases had no gene match. The CDR3 coding sequence is TGCGCCAGCAGCGCAGGGACAGGGGTAGAGACCCAGTACTTC. Translated, it gives CASSAGTGVETQYF. The variable domain in full, with the rest retrieved from reference TRBV5-1 and TRBJ2-5, is KAGVTQTPRYLIKTRGQQVTLSCSPISGHRSVSWYQQTPGQGLQFLFEYFSETQRNKGNFPGRFSGRQFSNSRSEMNVSTLELGDSALYLCASSAGTGVETQYFGPGTRLLVL.

The CDR3 is CASSPTGHDSPLHF. The DNA for the CDR3 is TGTGCCAGCTCACCGACGGGACACGATTCACCCCTCCACTTT. The V call is TRBV18, the J call TRBJ1-6, with D possibly being TRBD1 (6 bases). V lost 3 bases and J 8 bases, leaving 11 bases between the germline ends. This CDR3 comprises 14 residues. Germline CDR1 is KGHSH and CDR2 is LQKENI.

The chain couples TRBV4-1 to TRBJ2-7, with 7 positions matching TRBD1. Germline V gives CDR1 MGHRA, CDR2 YSYEKL. The CDR3 has 15 residues. The J segment lost 5 bases and the V segment lost 0 bases, leaving 7 bases of the junction unmatched. The chain's CDR3 is CASSQDRDRAHEQYF. In nucleotides, the CDR3 is TGCGCCAGCAGCCAAGATCGAGACAGGGCCCACGAGCAGTACTTC.

The V call is TRBV7-2, the J call TRBJ1-2; 7 nucleotides line up with TRBD1. The CDR3 is made up of 14 amino acids. Trimming removed 5 bases from V and 4 bases from J; junction bases left unmatched: 7. Germline values: CDR1 SGHTA, CDR2 FQGNSA. This CDR3 reads CASSLSTGVYGYTF. The CDR3 nucleotides read TGTGCCAGCAGCCTCAGTACAGGGGTCTATGGCTACACCTTC.

This clone appeared a few times. V and J are TRBV18 and TRBJ2-2, with 8 bases lining up with TRBD1. The CDR3 covers 17 residues. With V trimmed by 1 base and J by 6 bases, 10 bases remained unmatched. Germline CDR1 and CDR2: KGHSH and LQKENI. The CDR3 coding sequence is TGTGCCAGCTCACCACAATCCACAGGGGGTTATGCCGGGGAGCTGTTTTTT. It translates to CASSPQSTGGYAGELFF.

The chain joins TRBV28 to TRBJ1-5; possibly TRBD1 for D (6 bases). V dropped 7 bases and J dropped 3 bases, with 13 bases sitting between them. Germline V gene sequence: CDR1 MDHEN, CDR2 SYDVKM. The CDR3 contains 14 residues. CDR3 sequence reads: CASTRGAFNQPQHF. For the CDR3, the DNA is TGTGCCAGCACTCGGGGGGCCTTCAATCAGCCCCAGCATTTT.

This chain links TRBV5-1 with TRBJ2-5; tentative D call: TRBD1 (5 bases). Germline V gives CDR1 SGHRS, CDR2 YFSETQ. V lost 0 bases to trimming and J lost 2 bases, with 14 bases between them. The CDR3 extends over 16 amino acids. The CDR3 DNA follows: TGCGCCAGCAGCTTGGTCCTACCCCAGGGTCAAGAGACCCAGTACTTC. Translating gives CASSLVLPQGQETQYF. Full variable domain (outside the CDR3, taken from reference TRBV5-1 and TRBJ2-5): KAGVTQTPRYLIKTRGQQVTLSCSPISGHRSVSWYQQTPGQGLQFLFEYFSETQRNKGNFPGRFSGRQFSNSRSEMNVSTLELGDSALYLCASSLVLPQGQETQYFGPGTRLLVL.